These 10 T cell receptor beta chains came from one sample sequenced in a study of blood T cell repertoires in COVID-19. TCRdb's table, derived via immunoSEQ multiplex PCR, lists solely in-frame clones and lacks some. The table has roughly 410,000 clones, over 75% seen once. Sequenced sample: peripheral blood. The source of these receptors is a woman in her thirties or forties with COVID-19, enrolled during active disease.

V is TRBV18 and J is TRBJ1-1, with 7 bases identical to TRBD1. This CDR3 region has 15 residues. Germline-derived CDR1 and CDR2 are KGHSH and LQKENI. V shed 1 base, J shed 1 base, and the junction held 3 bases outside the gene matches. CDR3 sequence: CASSPRQGSNTEAFF. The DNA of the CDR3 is TGTGCCAGCTCACCACGACAGGGATCGAACACTGAAGCTTTCTTT.

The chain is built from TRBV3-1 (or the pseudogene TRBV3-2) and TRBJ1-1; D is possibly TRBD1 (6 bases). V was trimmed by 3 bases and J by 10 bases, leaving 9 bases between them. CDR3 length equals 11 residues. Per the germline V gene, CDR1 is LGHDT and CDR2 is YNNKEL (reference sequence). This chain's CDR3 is CASSQGAVAFF. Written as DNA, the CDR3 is TGTGCCAGCAGCCAGGGGGCTGTAGCTTTCTTT.

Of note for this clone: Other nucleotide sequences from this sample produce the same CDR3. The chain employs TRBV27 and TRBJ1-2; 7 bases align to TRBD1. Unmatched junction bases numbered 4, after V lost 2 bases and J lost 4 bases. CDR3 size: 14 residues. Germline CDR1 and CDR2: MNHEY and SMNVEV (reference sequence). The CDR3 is CASSLSRDSYGYTF. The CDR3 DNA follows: TGTGCCAGCAGTTTAAGCCGGGACAGCTATGGCTACACCTTC.

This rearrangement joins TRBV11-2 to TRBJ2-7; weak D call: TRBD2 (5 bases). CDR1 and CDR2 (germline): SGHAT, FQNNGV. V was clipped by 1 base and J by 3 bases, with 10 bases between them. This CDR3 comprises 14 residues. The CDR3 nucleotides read TGTGCCAGCAGCTTAGGGGGTCGGGGCTACGAGCAGTACTTC. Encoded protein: CASSLGGRGYEQYF.

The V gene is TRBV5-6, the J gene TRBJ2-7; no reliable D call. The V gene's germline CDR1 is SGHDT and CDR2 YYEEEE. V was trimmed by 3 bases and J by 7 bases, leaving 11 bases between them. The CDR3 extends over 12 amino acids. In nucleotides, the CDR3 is TGTGCCAGCAGCTCTCCAGCGAGGGAGCAGTACTTC. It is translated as CASSSPAREQYF.

CDR3 coding DNA: TGTGCCAGCAGCTTAGGACAGGGTTCGTCCGAGCAGTACTTC. Translated, it gives CASSLGQGSSEQYF. V is TRBV5-6 and J is TRBJ2-7; the match to TRBD1 covers 8 bases. Losses at the gene ends were 2 bases for V and 6 bases for J; bases not matched to a gene: 7. This CDR3 is built from 14 residues. Germline V CDR1 and CDR2: SGHDT, YYEEEE.

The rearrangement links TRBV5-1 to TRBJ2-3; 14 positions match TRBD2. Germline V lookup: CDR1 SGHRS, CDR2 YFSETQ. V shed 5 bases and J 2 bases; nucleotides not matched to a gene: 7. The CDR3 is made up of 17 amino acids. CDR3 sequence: CASRHGTSGRLTDTQYF. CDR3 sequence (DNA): TGCGCCAGCAGACACGGGACTAGCGGGAGACTCACAGATACGCAGTATTTT.

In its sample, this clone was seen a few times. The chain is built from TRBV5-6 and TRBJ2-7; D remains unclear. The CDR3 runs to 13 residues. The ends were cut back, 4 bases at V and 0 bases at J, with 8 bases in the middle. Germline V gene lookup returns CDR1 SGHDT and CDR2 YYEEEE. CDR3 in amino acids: CASSPESSYEQYF. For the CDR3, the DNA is TGTGCCAGCAGCCCGGAGTCCTCCTACGAGCAGTACTTC.

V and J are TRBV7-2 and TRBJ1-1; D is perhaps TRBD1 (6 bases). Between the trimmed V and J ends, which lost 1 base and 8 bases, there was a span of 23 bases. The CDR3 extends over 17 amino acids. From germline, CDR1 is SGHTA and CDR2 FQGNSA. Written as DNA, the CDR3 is TGTGCCAGCAGCTTAGAAGGTGCTATGGGGGGGCTAGGGGAAGCTTTCTTT. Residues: CASSLEGAMGGLGEAFF.

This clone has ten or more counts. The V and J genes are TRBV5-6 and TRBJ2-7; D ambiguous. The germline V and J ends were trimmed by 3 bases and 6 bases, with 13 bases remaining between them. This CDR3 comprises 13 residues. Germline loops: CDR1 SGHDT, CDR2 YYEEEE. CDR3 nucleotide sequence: TGTGCCAGCAGCTGGAGCCGCGGCCCCGAGCAGTACTTC. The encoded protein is CASSWSRGPEQYF.